These T cell receptor beta chains were read from a single sample in a study of control samples from healthy donors and cancer patients. TCRdb's table, derived via immunoSEQ multiplex PCR, lists solely in-frame clones and lacks some. The sample lists tens of thousands of clones, roughly 93% occurring once. The specimen sequenced was blood. All receptors come from a woman in her 30s in good health. Each CDR3 is given without its conserved first and last residue. The size entry is marked missing in some rows and otherwise reads once, few, many or a size class.

clone_size cdr3_length v_call cdr3_aa
- 11 TRBV27 ASSPAPSGELF
- 12 TRBV2 ASSASSVGNTIY
- 13 TRBV9 ASSSSGTGGFGYT
- 11 TRBV29-1 SISPGRGYGYT
- 10 TRBV12-3/TRBV12-4 ASSLIVETQY
- 12 TRBV7-9 ASSPQGTNEKLF
once 10 TRBV3-1/TRBV3-2 ASSRTQETQY
- 11 TRBV19 ASSKEGNSPLH
- 14 TRBV9 ASSPQWGPSGNTIY
- 12 TRBV4-2 ASSMGHTNYGYT
- 13 TRBV27 ASSQGQGARETQY
- 13 TRBV5-1 ASSGSQGPTGEQY
- 10 TRBV29-1 SVPGAGERAF
- 15 TRBV21-1 ASSTLKGTGGSYEQY
- 21 TRBV5-1 ASSISDKKDRGSHLSGANVLT
- 9 TRBV20-1 SASRPNEQF
- 11 TRBV24-1 ATSDNDSKPQH
- 11 TRBV5-1 ASSLGTGGEQY
- 14 TRBV6-1 ASSEGSRRVYQPQH
once 13 TRBV29-1 SVEGGQASSYEQY
- 12 TRBV11-2 ASSLYQHTGELF
- 12 TRBV30 AWSVSDRYEKLF
- 13 TRBV24-1 ATSDNRGDTGELF
- 11 TRBV3-1/TRBV3-2 ASATGEGYGYT
- 13 TRBV30 AWTEAAIGWNEQF
- 12 TRBV18 ASSSSGGEETQY
- 13 TRBV28 ASRRMVTALYGYT
- 15 TRBV19 ASSIDSIAGLTGELF
- 14 TRBV25-1 ASSELGQAENTEAF
once 9 TRBV20-1 SAPGRAEAF
- 13 TRBV3-1/TRBV3-2 ASETSTGTAYEQY
- 12 TRBV27 ASSPGTSPASQY
- 12 TRBV4-1 ASSQGELGYGYT
- 9 TRBV24-1 ATSESDEQF
- 11 TRBV11-2 ASSPSMNTEAF
- 11 TRBV4-1 ASSRVEGGELF
- 13 TRBV19 ASSISGGVGNEQF
- 15 TRBV3-1/TRBV3-2 ASSQDLEGWGNTEAF
- 13 TRBV9 ASSVGTGSNEKLF
- 13 TRBV5-6 ASSSTAGAANVLT
- 13 TRBV28 ASRSSDGSYNEQF
- 9 TRBV3-1/TRBV3-2 ASSQTNEQF
- 16 TRBV6-4 ASSQRSVIGTSTDTQY
- 13 TRBV28 ASNPRGVGQSEQF
- 12 TRBV4-1 ASSLGQGAAGYT
- 12 TRBV10-3 AITPGGGEDTQY
- 14 TRBV2 ASTLRTGLSNQPQH
- 13 TRBV7-9 ASSFTGEPNYGYT
- 9 TRBV20-1 SARTRNGYT
- 13 TRBV21-1 ASSKVRGADYGYT
- 11 TRBV30 ACSQSQGTEAF
once 11 TRBV7-3 ASSPGTFGEQF